The 29 T cell receptor beta chains presented below share a single source sample, sequenced in a study of metastatic and nonmetastatic thyroid tumors. Every patient was untreated before thyroid surgery. TCRdb re-clonotyped the PCR reads via MiXCR. The sample lists approximately 29,000 clones; 25% to 30% were seen once. Sequenced sample: blood. These receptors originate from a female donor with papillary thyroid cancer or a benign thyroid nodule (not recorded which). Some clones in this sample may be carry-over from other donors' samples.

This clone was counted a few times. The CDR3, as DNA: TGTGCCAGCAGTCAGAACTTCTACGAGCAGTACTTC. It specifies CASSQNFYEQYF. The chain employs TRBV7-9 and TRBJ2-7; D unclear. This CDR3 has 12 amino acids. From germline, CDR1 is SEHNR and CDR2 FQNEAQ (reference sequence). V was cut by 6 bases and J by 3 bases, with 9 bases left in between.

The J gene is TRBJ1-2, the V gene TRBV30; D gene ambiguous. The germline V and J ends were trimmed by 2 bases and 8 bases, with 18 bases remaining between them. CDR1 is GTSNPN, CDR2 SVGIG, per germline (reference sequence). The CDR3 is made up of 14 amino acids. The CDR3 DNA sequence: TGTGCCTGGAGTTTTCTCTCACTCGAGGGAGGCTACACCTTC. This translates into CAWSFLSLEGGYTF. The full variable domain, in which reference TRBV30 and TRBJ1-2 provide the parts outside the CDR3, is SQTIHQWPATLVQPVGSPLSLECTVEGTSNPNLYWYRQAAGRGLQLLFYSVGIGQISSEVPQNLSASRPQDRQFILSSKKLLLSDSGFYLCAWSFLSLEGGYTFGSGTRLTVV.

In its sample, this clone was seen many times. The rearrangement links TRBV7-3 to TRBJ2-7; D possibly corresponds to TRBD1 (5 bases). V was cut by 2 bases and J by 2 bases, with 19 bases left in between. This CDR3 comprises 17 residues. Germline V gene data show CDR1 as SGHTA and CDR2 as FQGTGA. For the CDR3, the DNA is TGTGCCAGCAGCTTAGGGTTCTGGGTGGGCAGGGCCTACGAGCAGTACTTC. Amino acid sequence: CASSLGFWVGRAYEQYF. The full variable domain, with the rest looked up from reference TRBV7-3 and TRBJ2-7, is GAGVSQTPSNKVTEKGKYVELRCDPISGHTALYWYRQSLGQGPEFLIYFQGTGAADDSGLPNDRFFAVRPEGSVSTLKIQRTERGDSAVYLCASSLGFWVGRAYEQYFGPGTRLTVT.

This clone was seen ten or more times. The chain carries TRBV5-1 and TRBJ1-2; maybe TRBD1 (5 bases). The length of the CDR3 is 13 residues. V dropped 0 bases and J dropped 8 bases, with 11 bases sitting between them. Germline V gene data show CDR1 as SGHRS and CDR2 as YFSETQ. The CDR3 coding sequence is TGCGCCAGCAGCTTGGCCGCCCGACAGGGCTACACCTTC. Translated, it gives CASSLAARQGYTF.

The genes are TRBV27 and TRBJ2-1, with 10 bases that match TRBD2. CDR1 is MNHEY and CDR2 is SMNVEV in the germline V gene (reference sequence). V lost 8 bases and J lost 6; bases outside the gene matches: 13. CDR3 length: 16 residues. CDR3 in amino acids: CASRYDAAGGPNEQFF. In DNA, the CDR3 is TGTGCCAGCCGTTATGATGCAGCGGGGGGGCCCAATGAGCAGTTCTTC.

This clone was seen ten or more times. The chain combines TRBV24-1 with TRBJ2-5; D unclear. The CDR3 totals 11 residues. Trimming shortened V by 6 bases and J by 4 bases, and 5 bases separated the two germline ends. Per germline, CDR1 KGHDR and CDR2 SFDVKD. CDR3 DNA sequence: TGTGCCACCAGTAAGTCAGAGACCCAGTACTTC. Translating it yields CATSKSETQYF.

This clone was detected ten times or more. This sequence joins TRBV24-1 and TRBJ2-5; 8 bases align to TRBD1. V shed 0 bases, J shed 3 bases, and the junction held 8 bases outside the gene matches. The CDR3 length is 17 residues. CDR1 and CDR2 (germline): KGHDR, SFDVKD. The CDR3 DNA reads TGTGCCACCAGTGATTTGAAGCTAGGGACAGGAGAAGAGACCCAGTACTTC. As protein: CATSDLKLGTGEETQYF.

This clone has ten or more counts. The CDR3 DNA reads TGCGCCAGCAGCCGCGACAGGGGGCGAGGCACTGAAGCTTTCTTT. It is translated as CASSRDRGRGTEAFF. V usage is TRBV4-1 and J usage is TRBJ1-1, with 10 nucleotides matching TRBD1. The CDR3 has 15 residues. Germline CDR1 reads MGHRA; CDR2 reads YSYEKL. The V segment lost 4 bases and the J segment 4 bases; nucleotides outside the gene matches: 6.

As regards this clone: Likely a read error: the CDR3 ends without its conserved phenylalanine or tryptophan. The V gene is TRBV20-1, the J gene TRBJ2-7; TRBD1 matches 12 bases. Germline V gives CDR1 DFQATT, CDR2 SNEGSKA (reference sequence). CDR3 size: 13 residues. V gave up 6 bases and J gave up 5 bases; unmatched junction bases: 5. CDR3 sequence reads: CSAGTGGVDEQYL. The DNA for the CDR3 is TGCAGTGCCGGGACAGGGGGCGTTGACGAGCAGTACTTA.

To note about this clone: The identical CDR3 is also encoded by other nucleotide sequences in the sample. The chain uses TRBV5-1 and TRBJ2-1, with a tentative D call TRBD1 (6 bases). The CDR3 runs 15 residues. The V end lost 0 bases, the J end lost 4 bases, and 11 bases lay between the germline ends. Germline assignment: CDR1 SGHRS and CDR2 YFSETQ. Here the CDR3 reads CASSLEGGSYNEQFF. The CDR3 DNA reads as TGCGCCAGCAGCTTGGAAGGGGGATCATACAATGAGCAGTTCTTC. Using reference TRBV5-1 and TRBJ2-1 for the parts outside the CDR3, the full variable domain is KAGVTQTPRYLIKTRGQQVTLSCSPISGHRSVSWYQQTPGQGLQFLFEYFSETQRNKGNFPGRFSGRQFSNSRSEMNVSTLELGDSALYLCASSLEGGSYNEQFFGPGTRLTVL.

Many counts were recorded for this clone. The chain carries TRBV6-5 and TRBJ2-7; no firm D call. The germline V gene has CDR1 MNHEY and CDR2 SVGAGI. The CDR3 consists of 14 residues. V was cut by 2 bases and J by 1 base, with 9 bases left in between. CDR3 DNA sequence: TGTGCCAGCAGTTACGACACCCGTTCCTACGAGCAGTACTTC. It codes for CASSYDTRSYEQYF.

The gene calls are TRBV20-1 and TRBJ2-7; 9 bases are a match to TRBD2. Germline V gene sequence: CDR1 DFQATT, CDR2 SNEGSKA (reference sequence). The ends lost 2 bases at V and 2 bases at J; junction bases unmatched: 16. The CDR3 contains 18 residues. The CDR3 nucleotides are TGCAGTGCTAGATATAGCGGGAGTGCAACTGGGGTTACCTACGAGCAGTACTTC. Translating it yields CSARYSGSATGVTYEQYF.

This clone came up many times. V gene TRBV6-6 combines with J gene TRBJ2-1, with 8 positions matching TRBD2. V lost 0 bases, J lost 3 bases, and 7 bases stayed unmatched. Germline lookup yields CDR1 MNHNY and CDR2 SVGAGI (reference sequence). This CDR3 has 17 residues. CDR3 region: CASSYSIRSGSYNEQFF. Here the CDR3 DNA reads TGTGCCAGCAGTTACTCGATAAGAAGCGGGAGCTACAATGAGCAGTTCTTC.

The V and J genes are TRBV15 and TRBJ1-1; tentatively, D is TRBD1 (5 bases). Deletions cut 3 bases from V and 3 bases from J, with 14 bases between. Germline V CDR1 and CDR2: LNHNV, YYDKDF (reference sequence). The CDR3 runs 15 residues. The CDR3 sequence is CATSSQSGAHTEAFF. CDR3 DNA sequence: TGTGCCACCAGCAGTCAAAGTGGGGCCCACACTGAAGCTTTCTTT.

This clone was seen at least ten times. The chain recombines TRBV4-1 with TRBJ1-2, with a weak D call TRBD1 (6 bases). Trimming cost V 3 bases and J 3 bases, with 14 bases left between them. The CDR3 is 15 amino acids. Looked up from germline, CDR1 is MGHRA and CDR2 is YSYEKL. The CDR3 sequence is CASSHPGGGDYGYTF. CDR3 DNA: TGCGCCAGCAGCCACCCGGGAGGGGGTGACTATGGCTACACCTTC.

The rearrangement uses TRBV18 and TRBJ2-7, with 14 bases aligning to TRBD2. This CDR3 region has 14 residues. Germline loops: CDR1 KGHSH, CDR2 LQKENI. Germline trimming cut 4 bases from V and 7 bases from J; bases unmatched to any gene: 3. The CDR3 sequence is CASSRGTSGSEQYF. The CDR3 DNA follows: TGTGCCAGCTCACGAGGGACTAGCGGGAGTGAGCAGTACTTC.

The sample holds many counts of this clone. The chain carries TRBV7-2 and TRBJ1-1; D is unresolved. Trimming took off 4 bases at V and 3 bases at J, with 12 bases between the two ends. Germline V gives CDR1 SGHTA, CDR2 FQGNSA. This CDR3 is built from 14 residues. This CDR3 is CASSSTFGDTEAFF. Written as DNA, the CDR3 is TGTGCCAGCAGCTCAACCTTTGGGGACACTGAAGCTTTCTTT.

This clone was picked up many times. J is TRBJ1-2 and V is TRBV29-1; no reliable D call. Germline V gene data show CDR1 as SQVTM and CDR2 as ANQGSEA. This CDR3 comprises 13 residues. V shed 0 bases and J shed 6 bases, with 11 bases lying between them. CDR3 in DNA: TGCAGCGTTGAAGATCAGAGGGAGGATGGCTACACCTTC. It yields the protein CSVEDQREDGYTF.

This clone was observed many times. The rearrangement joins TRBV5-1 to TRBJ1-3; D uncertain. The CDR3 consists of 16 residues. V shed 1 base and J shed 0 bases, with 11 bases lying between them. The germline V gene has CDR1 SGHRS and CDR2 YFSETQ. CDR3 DNA sequence: TGCGCCAGCAGCTTGACAAGGGTGATCTCTGGAAACACCATATATTTT. Protein: CASSLTRVISGNTIYF.

This chain connects TRBV5-1 to TRBJ1-4, with 11 bases aligning to TRBD1. This CDR3 spans 16 amino acids. V lost 1 base and J lost 4; bases outside the gene matches: 3. Germline V gene sequence: CDR1 SGHRS, CDR2 YFSETQ. The CDR3 is CASSLFGTGGNEKLFF. CDR3 nucleotide sequence: TGCGCCAGCAGCTTGTTCGGGACAGGGGGTAATGAAAAACTGTTTTTT.

This clone was seen repeatedly, ten times or more. V usage is TRBV7-8 and J usage is TRBJ1-2, with 7 bases aligning to TRBD1. Germline-derived CDR1 and CDR2 are SGHVS and FQNEAQ. The length of the CDR3 is 16 residues. The junction had 16 bases not matched to a gene; V was cut back by 4 bases and J by 8 bases. This CDR3 reads CASSSRGTGGMTGYTF. The CDR3 bases are TGTGCCAGCAGCTCCAGGGGGACGGGGGGAATGACGGGCTACACCTTC.

This clone was counted ten times or more. The V and J genes are TRBV12-3 or TRBV12-4 and TRBJ1-2; a possible D gene is TRBD1 (5 bases). Trimming took off 3 bases at V and 2 bases at J, with 7 bases between the two ends. The CDR3 has 13 amino acids. CDR3 residues: CASSLSGNYGYTF. The CDR3 DNA follows: TGTGCCAGCAGTTTGTCAGGGAACTATGGCTACACCTTC.

V usage is TRBV6-2 or TRBV6-3 and J usage is TRBJ2-7; 8 bases line up with TRBD1. V gave up 0 bases and J gave up 4 bases; unmatched junction bases: 5. Germline CDR1 and CDR2: MNHEY and SVGEGT. This CDR3 comprises 15 residues. The CDR3: CASSYSWTGFYEQYF. CDR3 in DNA: TGTGCCAGCAGTTACTCGTGGACAGGGTTTTACGAGCAGTACTTC.

The chain uses TRBV11-3 and TRBJ2-2; maybe TRBD2 (6 bases). Germline V lookup: CDR1 SGHNT, CDR2 YENEEA. The CDR3 spans 15 residues. Deletions cut 5 bases from V and 4 bases from J, with 14 bases between. Here the CDR3 reads CASSASGLSTGELFF. The CDR3, as DNA: TGTGCCAGCAGCGCATCGGGACTTAGCACCGGGGAGCTGTTTTTT.

The chain employs TRBV28 and TRBJ2-7; D remains ambiguous. The V gene lost 4 bases and the J gene lost 0 bases, with 16 bases spanning the gap. This CDR3 comprises 16 residues. Germline assignment: CDR1 MDHEN and CDR2 SYDVKM. CDR3 nucleotide sequence: TGTGCCAGCAGTTCAGCTGAGACGCGGAGCTCCTACGAGCAGTACTTC. Its protein is CASSSAETRSSYEQYF.

Only a few counts were recorded for this clone. The gene calls are TRBV5-1 and TRBJ2-7; no clear D gene. The CDR3 extends over 13 amino acids. Trimming stripped 4 bases from V and 7 bases from J, with 15 bases between. The germline gives CDR1 SGHRS, CDR2 YFSETQ. DNA of the CDR3: TGCGCCAGCAGCCCGCCGGTATTGAGTGAGCAGTACTTC. Translating gives CASSPPVLSEQYF.

In its sample, this clone was seen many times. The V call is TRBV4-2, the J call TRBJ2-2; TRBD2 agrees at 12 bases. There are 15 residues in the CDR3. Germline V gives CDR1 LGHNA, CDR2 YNFKEQ. Losses at the gene ends were 4 bases for V and 7 bases for J; bases not matched to a gene: 4. The CDR3 DNA reads as TGTGCCAGCAGCCCTAGCGGGAGGGCCTTCGGGGAGCTGTTTTTT. It codes for CASSPSGRAFGELFF.

A note on this clone: As the CDR3 is not closed by the conserved phenylalanine or tryptophan, this likely results from a read error. This chain uses TRBV6-4 with TRBJ1-5; no reliable D call. Germline lookup yields CDR1 MRHNA and CDR2 SNTAGT. V was shortened by 4 bases and J by 4 bases, with 11 bases between the two germline ends. The CDR3 runs to 14 residues. CDR3: CASSVLAENQPQHL. In DNA form, the CDR3 reads TGTGCCAGCAGTGTCCTAGCCGAGAATCAGCCCCAGCATTTA.

This clone was counted at least ten times. V and J are TRBV6-1 and TRBJ2-2; D gene uncertain. The CDR3 totals 13 residues. Germline V gene data show CDR1 as MNHNS and CDR2 as SASEGT. V gave up 6 bases and J gave up 4 bases, with 9 bases separating them. CDR3 nucleotide sequence: TGTGCCAGCAGACCCCTAGGCACCGGGGAGCTGTTTTTT. This encodes CASRPLGTGELFF.